These T cell receptor beta chains were read from a single sample in a study of beta chain features in type 1 diabetes. The repertoire was sequenced with immunoSEQ multiplex PCR; TCRdb's copy has only in-frame clones and lacks some. The sample gives 200,000 to 250,000 clones, about 10% of which show up once; just under 0.035% is in the top ten. Sequenced: naive CD4+ T cells from blood. The receptor set was obtained from a woman aged 18-29 years in good health. CDR3s leave out the opening cysteine and the closing phenylalanine or tryptophan.

V gene,J gene,CDR3 protein
TRBV10-3,TRBJ2-3,AIREEGAADTQY
TRBV30,TRBJ2-1,AWGSGLRNEQF
TRBV10-3,TRBJ2-3,AISKQYTSTDTQY
TRBV7-9,TRBJ2-1,ASSVTGGVSPNEQF
TRBV6-5,TRBJ1-2,ASSYTGNGYT
TRBV25-1,TRBJ1-2,ASSEWRGARRANYGYT
TRBV7-3,TRBJ2-1,ASSRDRVSDEQF
TRBV2,TRBJ2-7,ASSEVTGAGEQY
TRBV5-1,TRBJ2-1,ASSVQDFEDEQF
TRBV7-3,TRBJ2-3,ASSQAGDTQY